These 11 T cell receptor beta chains originate from one sample sequenced in a study of blood T cell repertoires in COVID-19. Assay: immunoSEQ multiplex PCR; the TCRdb copy retains only in-frame clones and omits some. Counted here are 250,000 to 300,000 clones, roughly 90% occurring once; the ten biggest clones make up less than 3%. The sample consisted of peripheral blood. Receptor source: a woman aged 30 to 39 with active or convalescent COVID-19.

The chain couples TRBV7-8 to TRBJ1-6; possibly TRBD1 for D (5 bases). V dropped 0 bases and J dropped 0 bases, with 9 bases sitting between them. CDR3 size: 17 residues. The germline V gene encodes CDR1 SGHVS and CDR2 FQNEAQ. The CDR3 nucleotides read TGTGCCAGCAGCTTAGCGGGGGGGGGCTCCTATAATTCACCCCTCCACTTT. Its translation is CASSLAGGGSYNSPLHF.

This clone has a single count. In the same sample, other DNA sequences code for this CDR3. V usage is TRBV6-5 and J usage is TRBJ1-5, with 8 bases lining up with TRBD1. The V gene end was trimmed by 8 bases and the J gene end by 4 bases; junction bases not matched to a gene: 1. This CDR3 comprises 12 residues. Looked up from germline, CDR1 is MNHEY and CDR2 is SVGAGI. CDR3 nucleotide sequence: TGTGCCAGCCGACAGGGGAATCAGCCCCAGCATTTT. Protein sequence: CASRQGNQPQHF.

This chain links TRBV12-2 with TRBJ2-4; TRBD2 is taken as the D call from the table, unchecked against the DNA. TRBV12-2 is noted as a pseudogene. The CDR3 consists of 18 residues. CDR3 protein: CASRRPEQLAGRGNIQYF. In nucleotides, the CDR3 is TGTGCAAGTCGCCGACCGGAGCAACTAGCGGGGAGGGGGAACATTCAGTACTTC.

In its sample, this clone was seen once. The chain uses TRBV11-2 and TRBJ2-3, with 12 positions matching TRBD2. Germline trimming cut 0 bases from V and 6 bases from J; bases unmatched to any gene: 7. The CDR3 runs to 17 residues. The germline gives CDR1 SGHAT, CDR2 FQNNGV. The CDR3 DNA is TGTGCCAGCAGCTTAGATCTGACTAGCGGGGGTGGGGATACGCAGTATTTT. It specifies CASSLDLTSGGGDTQYF.

The chain links TRBV6-4 to TRBJ1-1; D unclear. Trimming shortened V by 3 bases and J by 1 base, and 6 bases separated the two germline ends. This CDR3 is 13 amino acids long. The V gene's germline CDR1 is MRHNA and CDR2 SNTAGT. In DNA, the CDR3 is TGTGCCAGCAGTGAAGGGAGGAACACTGAAGCTTTCTTT. Protein sequence: CASSEGRNTEAFF.

The genes are TRBV2 and TRBJ1-5; a weak D match, TRBD1 (5 bases). CDR3 length: 15 residues. Trimming pared 8 bases from V and 7 bases from J, leaving 21 bases between. Germline values: CDR1 SNHLY, CDR2 FYNNEI. The CDR3 region has the DNA TGTGCCAGCCTACCCCGGACCCAGCAGGGACAGCCCCAGCATTTT. This encodes CASLPRTQQGQPQHF.

The V gene is TRBV6-4, the J gene TRBJ1-1; 9 bases match TRBD1. V dropped 2 bases and J dropped 13; count of bases not matched to a gene: 14. The CDR3 runs to 15 residues. Germline CDR1 and CDR2: MRHNA and SNTAGT. CDR3 loop: CASSDPPDRGNRGFF. The CDR3 DNA sequence: TGTGCCAGCAGTGACCCTCCGGACAGGGGAAATCGTGGTTTCTTT.

Concerning this clone: A read error may produce the germline difference seen at one junction end. This sequence joins TRBV7-2 and TRBJ1-3, with 7 bases aligning to TRBD1. This CDR3 region has 15 residues. CDR1 is SGHTA, CDR2 FQGNSA, per germline. DNA of the CDR3: TGTGCCAGCAGCTTAGACGGGACAGTGCCACACATTCCCCCATTT. Translated, it gives CASSLDGTVPHIPPF.

The chain employs TRBV13 and TRBJ2-1, with TRBD1 as a possible D gene (5 bases). The CDR3 covers 13 residues. Trimming stripped 4 bases from V and 7 bases from J, with 11 bases between. Germline V gene sequence: CDR1 PRHDT, CDR2 FYEKMQ (reference sequence). The CDR3 coding sequence is TGTGCCAGCAGCTCCAGGGTTGGAAATGAGCAGTTCTTC. Its translation: CASSSRVGNEQFF.

The CDR3 is CASSTGTTYQPQHF. The CDR3 nucleotides are TGTGCCAGTAGTACCGGGACAACTTATCAGCCCCAGCATTTT. V usage is TRBV19 and J usage is TRBJ1-5; D is possibly TRBD1 (6 bases). The germline CDR1 and CDR2 sequences are LNHDA and SQIVND (reference sequence). Trimming removed 4 bases from V and 5 bases from J, with 12 bases in between. The CDR3 runs 14 residues.

The gene calls are TRBV9 and TRBJ1-3; 8 bases fit TRBD1. This CDR3 has 15 amino acids. Germline lookup yields CDR1 SGDLS and CDR2 YYNGEE. Trimming at V came to 7 bases and at J to 4 bases, leaving 10 bases not matched to a gene. CDR3 nucleotides: TGTGCCAGCGGACTACAGGGGGTAGAGGGAAACACCATATATTTT. Translated: CASGLQGVEGNTIYF.